The clone carrying this TCR beta chain has at least ten counts. Its antigen remains unidentified. Trimming pared 6 bases from V and 6 bases from J, leaving 12 bases between. This CDR3 contains 12 residues. CDR1 MDHEN and CDR2 SYDVKM come from the germline V gene. This record comes from a study of T cell repertoires in cytomegalovirus infection. Study background: CMV epitopes in the study were HLA-C-restricted (recently identified) and HLA-B-restricted (well studied).

TCRdb analysed the reads with MiXCR anew, one entry per CDR3 protein. The sample holds approximately 260,000 distinct CDR3 sequences, 20% to 25% seen once. Sequenced material: cultured PBMCs, taken from culture after CMV antigen stimulation. The chain has TRBV28 and TRBJ2-7, with a tentative D call TRBD1 (5 bases). The source of this sequence is a human donor in good health (CMV status not recorded). Some clones in this sample may be carry-over from other donors' samples. This CDR3 reads CASRTLRGEQYF. The CDR3 region has the DNA TGTGCCAGCAGAACCCTTAGGGGCGAGCAGTACTTC.